This T cell receptor (beta chain) was retrieved from a study of CD8+ T cells in alopecia areata (dated by TCRdb to between 2018 and 2020). Notes on the research overall: The treated patients, all with moderate-to-severe alopecia areata, were enrolled in an open-label pilot trial of oral tofacitinib given at 5 to 10 mg twice daily. Tofacitinib was administered for 6 to 18 months, and 6 months of follow-up off drug were then conducted to assess delayed response and recurrence. The SALT score, which quantifies the percentage of affected scalp surface area, was used to measure disease severity in treated patients. In both human patients and the C3H/HeJ mouse model, the study applied high-throughput TCRbeta sequencing to look at T cell clonal expansion in alopecia areata. Scalp tissue and sorted CD4+ and CD8+ peripheral blood T cells from patchy and totalis/universalis alopecia areata patients and from healthy controls were covered by human TCRbeta sequencing. Biopsies were taken from tofacitinib-treated patients at baseline and again at 4 and 24 weeks into treatment, and several of those patients also had a later scalp biopsy. Scalp clonality was compared across normal scalp (n=4), patchy alopecia areata scalp (n=8), and alopecia totalis/universalis scalp (n=8). RNA was obtained with the PAXgene miRNA kit for fixed scalp, the miRNeasy kit for PBMCs, and the RNeasy kit for mouse skin. immunoSEQ multiplex PCR using 35 Vbeta forward primers and 13 Jbeta reverse primers was used to amplify TCRbeta CDR3 regions.

CDR1 and CDR2, per the germline V gene, are MDHEN and SYDVKM. Trimming accounts for 10 bases at V and 5 bases at J, while the number of junction bases matched to no gene is 11. The CDR3 goes from the cysteine to the phenylalanine over 14 residues. Only the CDR3 part of the read is kept: 42 bases, read in frame from the first base. Libraries were constructed by the immunoSEQ multiplex PCR assay. RNA was extracted from all samples and reverse transcribed into cDNA as template for TCR sequencing. First-strand cDNA was synthesized with SuperScript III using a 2:1 mix of oligo-dT and random hexamers. Amplification bias was assessed with a synthetic immune receptor repertoire, and residual bias was removed computationally. For the original study's pipeline: Raw reads were preprocessed to remove errors, and CDR3 was defined according to IMGT conventions as the region from the conserved cysteine to phenylalanine. Clonality was calculated as 1 minus Shannon entropy normalized by log2 of the number of productive unique TCRs. Scalp TCRbeta sequences were cross-referenced with sorted blood CD4 and CD8 repertoires so that the CD4 or CD8 identity of scalp clones could be inferred. This is the immuneACCESS table as TCRdb keeps it, with only in-frame sequences that have V and J called. A part of the clones is gone; compared with another copy, unresolved V genes explain less than half, and the rest is unexplained. V and J calls and clone size come straight from that table; D and trimming were deduced from the DNA. Counted in this sample were 150,000 to 250,000 clones; roughly 64% of them appeared once. More than 5.5% of the sample is in the top ten clones.

A word on this clone: It has no known antigen specificity. Within one base of it there is no much larger clone, and no base qualities were kept.

The sample's time point label is to be understood as: less than 25 weeks on oral tofacitinib. The sample's treatment or condition label is to be understood as: oral pan-JAK inhibitor, 5-10 mg twice daily. Lesional scalp punch biopsies and peripheral blood were collected from alopecia areata patients. PBMCs were isolated by density centrifugation and stained for CD3, CD4 and CD8, after which CD4+ and CD8+ T cells were sorted on a FACSAria. What the work shows at the level of the full study, not this receptor alone: Compared with normal scalp, lesional scalp had higher clonality and more expanded CD8+ clones, particularly in alopecia totalis/universalis, a pattern that suggests antigenic drive. Resident alphabeta T cells in normal human skin are also sequenced, complicating scalp TCR repertoire analysis, unlike mouse skin dominated by gammadelta T cells. Many expanded lesional clones persisted in scalp and blood during tofacitinib treatment, which may partly explain relapse after stopping treatment. Tofacitinib significantly decreased scalp clonality and the number of expanded CD8+ clones among the top 100 scalp clones. Because the treated cohort was small and had only one nonresponder, larger studies are needed to examine links between baseline CD8+ expansion and response. Shared TCR sequences between patients were less evident than in mice, which may be partly attributable to HLA diversity in the patient population.

The TCR was taken from a human donor with alopecia areata. This specimen was CD4+ T cells sorted from blood, taken at week 24, from a patient treated with tofacitinib. The rearrangement joined TRBV28 to TRBJ2-1; TRBD2 fits 7 bases in the junction. The nucleotide sequence is given as TGTGCCACCCGAGGGCAGCGGGGAAACAATGAGCAGTTCTTC. Its translation reads: CATRGQRGNNEQFF.